The clone carrying this TCR beta chain was detected ten times or more. Time point noted: patch test 3, about 24 weeks after DPC sensitization. Treatment: therapeutic diphenylcyclopropenone sensitization with weekly scalp DPC. V lost 8 bases and J lost 5, with 18 bases in between. Germline-derived CDR1 and CDR2 are MNHEY and SVGEGT. The CDR3 has 14 residues. This sample stems from a study of human T cells and chemical hapten exposure. About the research overall: On the upper back, patch tests were applied with 0.01% DPC and read at 6 days.

What the library attached to individual cDNA molecules were unique molecular identifiers. TCRdb reprocessed the RACE reads with MiXCR, giving one entry per CDR3 protein. The data contain 70,000 or so distinct CDR3 sequences, approximately 10% of them singletons. This receptor was taken from a woman between 45 and 60 years old with alopecia areata. Some clones in this sample may be carry-over from other donors' samples. Specimen: whole blood, collected in connection with sensitization to the hapten diphenylcyclopropenone (DPC). The V and J genes are TRBV6-2 or TRBV6-3 and TRBJ1-2; tentative D call: TRBD1 (6 bases). This chain's CDR3 is CASSRGARRYGYTF. The CDR3 DNA is TGTGCCAGCTCCCGGGGGGCGCGACGATATGGCTACACCTTC.